This TCR beta chain was captured in a study of blood T cells in healthy people across ages. Through a sample-barcoded 5' primer and a J-beta primer mix, a second PCR was run for about 6 to 11 cycles. TCRdb analysed the 5' RACE reads with MiXCR anew, one entry per CDR3 protein. The sample includes about 1.8 million distinct CDR3 sequences, about 49% seen only once; the top ten take around 2.1%. Trimming stripped 5 bases from V and 10 bases from J, with 18 bases between. Germline values: CDR1 DFQATT, CDR2 SNEGSKA (reference sequence). This CDR3 region has 13 residues. Study results and caveats: Fewer expanded clones and more diversity marked long-lived versus aged donors.

With regard to this clonotype: The antigen is undetermined.

Sequencing input: blood. The chain carries TRBV20-1 and TRBJ2-1; no clear D. This sequence was found in a woman aged 40 to 50 in good health. The CDR3 is CSAQLIRPGEQFF. DNA of the CDR3: TGCAGTGCTCAACTAATACGTCCCGGGGAGCAGTTCTTC.